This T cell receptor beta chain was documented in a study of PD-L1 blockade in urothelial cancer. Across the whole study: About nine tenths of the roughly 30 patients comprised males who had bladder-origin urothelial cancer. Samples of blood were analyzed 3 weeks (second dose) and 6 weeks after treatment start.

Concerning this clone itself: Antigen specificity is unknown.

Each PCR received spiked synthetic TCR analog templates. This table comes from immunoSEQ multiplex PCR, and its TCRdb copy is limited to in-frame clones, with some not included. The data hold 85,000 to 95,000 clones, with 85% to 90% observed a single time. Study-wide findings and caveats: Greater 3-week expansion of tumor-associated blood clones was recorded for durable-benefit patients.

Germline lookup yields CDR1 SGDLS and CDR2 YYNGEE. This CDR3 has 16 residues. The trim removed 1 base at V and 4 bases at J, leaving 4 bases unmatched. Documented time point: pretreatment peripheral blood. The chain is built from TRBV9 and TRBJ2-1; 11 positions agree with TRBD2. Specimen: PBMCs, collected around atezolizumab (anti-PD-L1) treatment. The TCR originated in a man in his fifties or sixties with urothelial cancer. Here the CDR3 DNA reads TGTGCCAGCAGCGTATCTAGCGGGGGGCTATACAATGAGCAGTTCTTC. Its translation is CASSVSSGGLYNEQFF.